A selection of T cell receptor beta chains follows, all from one sample in a study of cytomegalovirus exposure and HLA in healthy donors. TCRdb's copy holds only in-frame clones and misses some; the assay was immunoSEQ multiplex PCR. This table has about 130,000 clones, just over 70% appearing once. Sequenced sample: PBMCs. The origin of the receptors is an older woman in good health and CMV-seropositive. Each CDR3 is given with its conserved first and last residue. A D gene is named only where the DNA matches it firmly. Clone size is stated in some rows and not others, as once, few, many or a class when expanded.

j_call clone_size d_call v_call cdr3_aa cdr3_nt
TRBJ1-1 - - TRBV5-5 CASSLGAGTEAFF TGTGCCAGCAGCTTGGGCGCGGGCACTGAAGCTTTCTTT
TRBJ2-1 few - TRBV5-4 CASSLAGGGGSYNEQFF TGTGCCAGCAGCTTGGCTGGGGGCGGGGGCTCCTACAATGAGCAGTTCTTC
TRBJ1-2 - - TRBV5-1 CASSLAAENYGYTF TGCGCCAGCAGCTTGGCGGCGGAGAACTATGGCTACACCTTC
TRBJ1-4 - - TRBV6-4 CASSETGEKLFF TGTGCCAGCAGTGAAACAGGGGAAAAACTGTTTTTT
TRBJ1-1 - - TRBV5-4 CASSLGQYTEAFF TGTGCCAGCAGCTTGGGACAGTACACTGAAGCTTTCTTT
TRBJ2-3 - - TRBV6-1 CASSVGTARPDTQYF TGTGCCAGCAGTGTAGGGACTGCGAGGCCAGATACGCAGTATTTT
TRBJ2-2 - - TRBV12-5 CASGSRQANTGELFF TGTGCTAGTGGTTCTCGGCAGGCGAACACCGGGGAGCTGTTTTTT
TRBJ2-6 - TRBD1 TRBV15 CATSSPRTGYGSGANVLTF TGTGCCACCAGCTCTCCCCGGACAGGGTATGGATCCGGGGCCAACGTCCTGACTTTC
TRBJ2-3 - TRBD1 TRBV6-5 CAGSYGTGSDTQYF TGTGCCGGCAGTTACGGGACAGGGTCAGATACGCAGTATTTT
TRBJ1-4 - - TRBV10-3 CAISERVVADEKLFF TGTGCCATCAGTGAGCGGGTCGTGGCCGATGAAAAACTGTTTTTT
TRBJ1-6 few TRBD1 TRBV5-6 CASSLEGTGDNSPLHF TGTGCCAGCAGCTTGGAGGGGACAGGGGATAATTCACCCCTCCACTTT
TRBJ2-3 few - TRBV10-1 CASSRSVSGHPVVSDTQYF TGCGCCAGCAGTCGAAGTGTTTCGGGACACCCCGTTGTGTCAGATACGCAGTATTTT
TRBJ2-5 - - TRBV7-7 CASSLGAEETQYF TGTGCCAGCAGCTTAGGGGCAGAAGAGACCCAGTACTTC
TRBJ2-3 - TRBD2 TRBV7-9 CASGLAGVSTDTQYF TGTGCCAGCGGTCTAGCGGGGGTTAGCACAGATACGCAGTATTTT
TRBJ2-2 - - TRBV5-1 CASSLEAGVAGELFF TGCGCCAGCAGCTTAGAGGCAGGGGTTGCCGGGGAGCTGTTTTTT
TRBJ1-1 - TRBD1 TRBV10-1 CASSVSRDSNTEAFF TGCGCCAGCAGTGTGTCCCGGGACAGCAACACTGAAGCTTTCTTT
TRBJ1-1 - TRBD1 TRBV5-1 CASSLETGVNTEAFF TGCGCCAGCAGCTTGGAAACAGGGGTGAACACTGAAGCTTTCTTT
TRBJ2-4 - - TRBV7-8 CASSFGQGGEIQYF -
TRBJ1-1 - TRBD1 TRBV14 CASSQDLVGTGYIF TGTGCCAGCAGCCAAGATTTAGTGGGGACAGGGTATATCTTT
TRBJ2-7 few - TRBV6-5 CASSYSDLTGNHEQYF TGTGCCAGCAGTTATTCGGACCTAACAGGGAACCACGAGCAGTACTTC
TRBJ2-7 - TRBD1 TRBV27 CASSLTGADEQYF TGTGCCAGCAGCCTGACAGGGGCGGACGAGCAGTACTTC
TRBJ2-4 - - TRBV19 CASSIGLAKNIQYF TGTGCCAGTAGTATAGGTCTAGCCAAAAACATTCAGTACTTC
TRBJ1-4 - - TRBV7-9 CASSPTQGLEEKLFF TGTGCCAGCAGCCCCACCCAGGGTTTGGAGGAAAAACTGTTTTTT
TRBJ2-5 - - TRBV6-6 CASSYSNGEQETQYF TGTGCCAGCAGTTACTCGAACGGGGAACAAGAGACCCAGTACTTC
TRBJ2-5 few TRBD2 TRBV5-4 CASSPTGRGGRETQYF TGTGCCAGCAGCCCTACCGGGCGGGGGGGCCGAGAGACCCAGTACTTC
TRBJ1-2 once - TRBV5-1 CASSLQEGSYGYTF TGCGCCAGCAGCCTGCAAGAGGGTTCCTATGGCTACACCTTC
TRBJ1-1 - - TRBV7-3 CASSSSRGNTEAFF TGTGCCAGCAGCTCTAGTCGAGGAAACACTGAAGCTTTCTTT
TRBJ1-1 - TRBD1 TRBV4-1 CASSQGSQGPEAFF TGCGCCAGCAGCCAAGGGTCACAGGGGCCTGAAGCTTTCTTT
TRBJ1-3 - TRBD1 TRBV5-1 CASSPLPGTGVNTIYF TGCGCCAGCAGCCCTTTACCCGGGACAGGGGTAAACACCATATATTTT
TRBJ2-7 - - TRBV6-1 CASSDAGYEQYF TGTGCCAGCAGTGACGCGGGCTACGAGCAGTACTTC
TRBJ2-7 - - TRBV19 CASSIVGGSYEQYF TGTGCCAGTAGTATTGTCGGGGGCTCCTACGAGCAGTACTTC
TRBJ2-2 - TRBD2 TRBV7-9 CSSSFNRVAGTGELFF TGTTCCAGCAGCTTCAATCGGGTAGCGGGCACCGGGGAGCTGTTTTTT
TRBJ2-7 - TRBD1 TRBV7-9 CASSLGGAGGREGQYF TGTGCCAGCAGCTTAGGGGGGGCAGGGGGCCGAGAAGGGCAGTACTTC
TRBJ1-3 - - TRBV5-8 CASSSGGGRGNTIYF TGTGCCAGCAGCTCCGGGGGGGGAAGAGGAAACACCATATATTTT
TRBJ1-1 - - TRBV7-9 CASSLIGGAVEAFF TGTGCCAGCAGCTTAATTGGGGGCGCGGTTGAAGCTTTCTTT
TRBJ1-1 - - TRBV7-6 CASSFDKQRLNTEAFF TGTGCCAGCAGCTTCGATAAGCAGCGTCTGAACACTGAAGCTTTCTTT
TRBJ2-7 - TRBD2 TRBV6-5 CASSRLAGMYEQYF TGTGCCAGCAGTAGACTAGCGGGGATGTACGAGCAGTACTTC
TRBJ2-7 - TRBD1 TRBV7-2 CASSEGTGAYEQYF TGTGCCAGCAGCGAGGGGACAGGGGCCTACGAGCAGTACTTC
TRBJ1-5 - - TRBV2 CASQKGGQVQPQHF TGTGCCAGCCAAAAAGGAGGGCAGGTTCAGCCCCAGCATTTT
TRBJ1-2 once TRBD1 TRBV7-2 CASSLVAGGEYGYTF TGTGCCAGCAGCTTAGTGGCAGGGGGCGAGTATGGCTACACCTTC
TRBJ2-5 - TRBD1 TRBV6-5 CASTTQGARKTQYF TGTGCCAGCACCACCCAGGGGGCGCGAAAGACCCAGTACTTC
TRBJ1-4 - TRBD1 TRBV19 CASSIQQGTNEKLFF TGTGCCAGTAGTATCCAACAGGGGACTAATGAAAAACTGTTTTTT
TRBJ1-6 - TRBD1 TRBV5-1 CASSWGTGADSPLHF TGCGCCAGCAGCTGGGGGACAGGCGCTGATTCACCCCTCCACTTT
TRBJ2-3 - - TRBV7-8 CASSLWARGTDTQYF TGTGCCAGCAGCTTGTGGGCTAGGGGGACAGATACGCAGTATTTT
TRBJ1-5 - - TRBV1 CTSSQQGASNQPQHF TGCACCAGCAGCCAACAGGGGGCCAGCAATCAGCCCCAGCATTTT